The 30 T cell receptor beta chains reported below all come from one sample, sequenced in a study of long-term antiretroviral therapy in people with HIV. The libraries were made with immunoSEQ v3.0 at survey level. Repertoires were generated with immunoSEQ multiplex PCR, while TCRdb's copy carries only in-frame clones and drops some. The table lists 25,000 to 40,000 clones, roughly 97% of them singletons. The sequences come from unsorted PBMCs, collected 7.6 years after starting antiretroviral therapy. The receptors stem from a man younger than 45 with HIV.

The chain couples TRBV7-6 to TRBJ2-7; TRBD1 agrees at 8 bases. This CDR3 comprises 19 residues. V was clipped by 4 bases and J by 4 bases; unmatched bases: 21. Per germline, CDR1 SGHVS and CDR2 FNYEAQ. CDR3 DNA: TGTGCCAGCAGCTCCCGAACTTATTCAATGGGACAGGAAACTTACGAGCAGTACTTC. Protein sequence: CASSSRTYSMGQETYEQYF.

V usage is TRBV7-3 and J usage is TRBJ2-7; D might be TRBD2 (6 bases). Germline values: CDR1 SGHTA, CDR2 FQGTGA. This CDR3 region has 13 residues. V lost 0 bases and J lost 6, with 9 bases in between. CDR3 amino acids: CASSLTWEAEQYF. The DNA of the CDR3 is TGTGCCAGCAGCTTAACTTGGGAGGCCGAGCAGTACTTC.

The rearrangement links TRBV30 to TRBJ2-7, with TRBD1 matching over 12 bases. Trimming at V came to 5 bases and at J to 4 bases, leaving 9 bases not matched to a gene. Germline-derived CDR1 and CDR2 are GTSNPN and SVGIG (reference sequence). There are 15 residues in the CDR3. CDR3 sequence (DNA): TGTGCCTGGGACTCCGGGACAGGGGGCACGTACGAGCAGTACTTC. Protein product: CAWDSGTGGTYEQYF.

V is TRBV4-3 and J is TRBJ2-7; 7 nucleotides line up with TRBD1. The CDR3 length is 14 residues. CDR1 is LGHNA, CDR2 YSLEER, per germline. V was pared by 2 bases and J by 2 bases, with 3 bases of the junction left unmatched. CDR3 sequence reads: CASSQQQGTYEQYF. CDR3 bases: TGCGCCAGCAGCCAACAACAGGGGACCTACGAGCAGTACTTC.

This chain links TRBV29-1 with TRBJ2-5; TRBD2 is a possible D gene (6 bases). The J call may be faulty, since TRBJ2-7 better matches the DNA end. Germline values: CDR1 SQVTM, CDR2 ANQGSEA. The CDR3 consists of 13 residues. As DNA, the CDR3 is TGCAGCGTTAACGGGGGTAACTCCTACGAGCAGTACTTC. This encodes CSVNGGNSYEQYF.

The chain employs TRBV11-1 and TRBJ2-5, with D unclear. The CDR3 consists of 13 residues. CDR1 and CDR2 from the germline V gene are SGHAT and FQDESV (reference sequence). Trimming took off 6 bases at V and 2 bases at J, with 10 bases between the two ends. CDR3 in DNA: TGTGCCAGCAGAACTTACGGACAAGAGACCCAGTACTTC. Its protein product is CASRTYGQETQYF.

The count of this clone is one. The chain joins TRBV6-6 to TRBJ1-6; TRBD1 might be the D (6 bases). The CDR3 spans 15 residues. V lost 6 bases and J 8 bases, leaving 17 bases between the germline ends. The V gene's germline CDR1 is MNHNY and CDR2 SVGAGI (reference sequence). The CDR3: CASSPAGGVYSPLHF. The DNA for the CDR3 is TGTGCCAGCAGCCCTGCGGGGGGCGTTTATTCACCCCTCCACTTT.

This sequence joins TRBV27 and TRBJ2-2; unclear D gene. The CDR3 is made up of 17 amino acids. Germline V gene sequence: CDR1 MNHEY, CDR2 SMNVEV (reference sequence). Trimming stripped 3 bases from V and 1 base from J, with 15 bases between. For the CDR3, the DNA is TGTGCCAGCAGTTTGGTAATGCCTGGCGGGAACACCGGGGAGCTGTTTTTT. Translation gives CASSLVMPGGNTGELFF.

This clone was found once. This chain links TRBV18 with TRBJ2-6; D ambiguous. The CDR3 totals 18 residues. Germline lookup yields CDR1 KGHSH and CDR2 LQKENI. Trimming shortened V by 4 bases and J by 12 bases, and 28 bases separated the two germline ends. CDR3 residues: CASSRNLGRTLDLGVLTF. DNA for the CDR3: TGTGCCAGCTCACGCAATTTAGGACGGACCCTAGACTTGGGCGTCCTGACTTTC.

The rearrangement links TRBV6-4 to TRBJ2-3; tentative D call: TRBD1 (6 bases). This CDR3 is 13 amino acids long. Trimming took 3 bases from V and 4 from J, leaving 8 bases between them. Germline CDR1 is MRHNA and CDR2 is SNTAGT. In DNA, the CDR3 is TGTGCCAGCAGTGAAAACAGGGCAGATACGCAGTATTTT. Amino acids: CASSENRADTQYF.

This clone was detected once. J is TRBJ2-7 and V is TRBV4-1; TRBD2 matches at 7 bases. V trimming: 1 base; J trimming: 3 bases; junction bases outside the gene matches: 3. This CDR3 region has 14 residues. Germline CDR1 MGHRA, CDR2 YSYEKL. CDR3: CASSQVTSYYEQYF. The CDR3, as DNA: TGCGCCAGCAGCCAAGTGACTAGCTACTACGAGCAGTACTTC.

The chain is built from TRBV6-5 and TRBJ1-3; D perhaps matches TRBD1 (5 bases). CDR3 length equals 15 residues. In germline, CDR1 is MNHEY, CDR2 SVGAGI. V was clipped by 6 bases and J by 0 bases, with 12 bases between them. The CDR3 DNA follows: TGTGCCAGCAGCTCGACAGCCGGCTCTGGAAACACCATATATTTT. Its protein is CASSSTAGSGNTIYF.

The chain has TRBV6-5 and TRBJ1-2; D is unresolved. Germline CDR1 is MNHEY and CDR2 is SVGAGI. Trimming cost V 7 bases and J 0 bases, with 9 bases left between them. This CDR3 comprises 13 residues. The CDR3 sequence is CASMRSSNYGYTF. The CDR3 region has the DNA TGTGCCAGCATGAGGAGTTCTAACTATGGCTACACCTTC.

This sequence joins TRBV9 and TRBJ1-5; D possibly corresponds to TRBD1 (6 bases). Germline V lookup: CDR1 SGDLS, CDR2 YYNGEE. CDR3 size: 14 residues. Trimming cost V 3 bases and J 6 bases, with 13 bases left between them. CDR3 nucleotides: TGTGCCAGCAGCGAGGAAGGGGGAGGTCAGCCCCAGCATTTT. Translated: CASSEEGGGQPQHF.

The chain links TRBV2 to TRBJ2-7; TRBD1 agrees at 9 bases. CDR3 length equals 14 residues. Germline CDR1 SNHLY, CDR2 FYNNEI. J lost 2 bases, V lost 8 bases, and 7 bases had no gene match. The CDR3 loop is CASGVGQGPYEQYF. The CDR3, as DNA: TGTGCCAGCGGGGTGGGACAGGGACCCTACGAGCAGTACTTC.

This chain joins TRBV5-5 and TRBJ1-6; D is unclear. CDR1 SGHKS and CDR2 YYEKEE come from the germline V gene (reference sequence). The V gene lost 0 bases and the J gene lost 9 bases, with 10 bases spanning the gap. CDR3 length: 14 residues. The CDR3 loop is CASSLVAPTSPLHF. The DNA of the CDR3 is TGTGCCAGCAGCTTGGTCGCCCCAACTTCACCCCTCCACTTT.

This chain links TRBV19 with TRBJ2-1, with 7 bases identical to TRBD1. The CDR3 runs to 14 residues. V shed 9 bases, J shed 0 bases, and the junction held 5 bases outside the gene matches. Germline values: CDR1 LNHDA, CDR2 SQIVND (reference sequence). For the CDR3, the DNA is TGTGCCAGGGACGGGGACAGCTCCTACAATGAGCAGTTCTTC. This encodes CARDGDSSYNEQFF. Complete variable domain (other parts from reference TRBV19 and TRBJ2-1): DGGITQSPKYLFRKEGQNVTLSCEQNLNHDAMYWYRQDPGQGLRLIYYSQIVNDFQKGDIAEGYSVSREKKESFPLTVTSAQKNPTAFYLCARDGDSSYNEQFFGPGTRLTVL.

The rearrangement links TRBV5-1 to TRBJ2-7; a weak D match, TRBD2 (6 bases). Trimming took off 7 bases at V and 3 bases at J, with 11 bases between the two ends. This CDR3 region has 12 residues. Per germline, CDR1 SGHRS and CDR2 YFSETQ. Here the CDR3 DNA reads TGCGCCAGCTCCCGGGAGTTCTACGAGCAGTACTTC. Encoded protein: CASSREFYEQYF.

The chain recombines TRBV27 with TRBJ2-1; 9 nucleotides match TRBD1. The length of the CDR3 is 13 residues. Germline V gives CDR1 MNHEY, CDR2 SMNVEV (reference sequence). V shed 7 bases, J shed 10 bases, and the junction held 8 bases outside the gene matches. This CDR3 is CASKESGTGEQFF. In DNA, the CDR3 is TGTGCCAGCAAGGAATCCGGGACAGGGGAGCAGTTCTTC.

The V and J genes are TRBV9 and TRBJ2-3; D call uncertain. Trimming pared 3 bases from V and 4 bases from J, leaving 6 bases between. The CDR3 is made up of 12 amino acids. Germline V gene lookup returns CDR1 SGDLS and CDR2 YYNGEE. The CDR3 loop is CASSAFSDTQYF. The DNA of the CDR3 is TGTGCCAGCAGCGCTTTTTCAGATACGCAGTATTTT.

V and J are TRBV14 and TRBJ1-6, with unresolved D. Trimming cost V 6 bases and J 9 bases, with 9 bases left between them. CDR1 is SGHDN, CDR2 FVKESK, per germline. The CDR3 covers 12 residues. The CDR3 nucleotides read TGTGCCAGCAGTCTGGGTGGTTCACCCCTCCACTTT. Translated: CASSLGGSPLHF.

The chain joins TRBV13 to TRBJ2-7, with 9 positions matching TRBD2. CDR1 and CDR2 from the germline V gene are PRHDT and FYEKMQ (reference sequence). The junction had 9 bases not matched to a gene; V was cut back by 5 bases and J by 7 bases. The CDR3 runs 14 residues. The CDR3 DNA follows: TGTGCCAGCAGCCAGGGACTAGCCGATGCTGAGCAGTACTTC. It specifies CASSQGLADAEQYF.

The chain carries TRBV19 and TRBJ1-2; 8 nucleotides agree with TRBD1. The germline gives CDR1 LNHDA, CDR2 SQIVND (reference sequence). V trimming: 3 bases; J trimming: 7 bases; junction bases outside the gene matches: 10. The CDR3 runs to 15 residues. The CDR3 DNA reads as TGTGCCAGTAGTATGGCGGCAGGGGGCGCGGGTGGCTACACCTTC. It yields the protein CASSMAAGGAGGYTF.

The CDR3 DNA reads as TGTGCCAGCAGCCCCGGTTGGTCAAACTATGGCTACACCTTC. This encodes CASSPGWSNYGYTF. The chain links TRBV6-5 to TRBJ1-2; D is unresolved. In germline, CDR1 is MNHEY, CDR2 SVGAGI. Trimming took 6 bases from V and 2 from J, leaving 13 bases between them. The CDR3 runs to 14 residues.

The chain links TRBV6-1 to TRBJ2-7; D remains ambiguous. The CDR3 runs 12 residues. Germline CDR1 and CDR2: MNHNS and SASEGT. V was pared by 1 base and J by 12 bases, with 13 bases between. The CDR3 is CASSEGSTLGYF. The CDR3 bases are TGTGCCAGCAGTGAAGGGTCCACTTTGGGGTACTTC.

The chain carries TRBV6-1 and TRBJ2-5; TRBD2 agrees at 8 bases. The CDR3 is made up of 13 amino acids. CDR1 MNHNS and CDR2 SASEGT come from the germline V gene. The V segment lost 10 bases and the J segment 3 bases; nucleotides outside the gene matches: 7. CDR3 coding DNA: TGTGCCACCGGACTAGCCGGGAAAGAGACCCAGTACTTC. This sequence encodes CATGLAGKETQYF.

The chain couples TRBV19 to TRBJ2-7; 7 bases are a match to TRBD1. Germline assignment: CDR1 LNHDA and CDR2 SQIVND (reference sequence). The CDR3 has 13 amino acids. V lost 5 bases and J lost 4; bases outside the gene matches: 5. The CDR3 region has the DNA TGTGCCAGTAGTCTGGGACAGCCTTACGAGCAGTACTTC. Translation gives CASSLGQPYEQYF.

The chain links TRBV6-1 to TRBJ2-7; D may be TRBD1 (5 bases). The CDR3 has 12 amino acids. CDR1 is MNHNS and CDR2 is SASEGT in the germline V gene. Trimming removed 1 base from V and 8 bases from J, with 9 bases in between. CDR3 amino acids: CASSEDRTQQYF. The CDR3 region has the DNA TGTGCCAGCAGTGAAGACAGGACACAGCAGTACTTC.

The V call is TRBV9, the J call TRBJ2-2; 8 nucleotides match TRBD2. The junction had 7 bases not matched to a gene; V was cut back by 6 bases and J by 6 bases. The CDR3 runs 14 residues. CDR1 is SGDLS, CDR2 YYNGEE, per germline. The CDR3 reads CASTISGTAGELFF. The CDR3 nucleotides are TGTGCCAGCACCATTAGCGGGACCGCCGGGGAGCTGTTTTTT.

This clone was observed a single time. The J gene is TRBJ1-6, the V gene TRBV19; D is undetermined. Germline CDR1 LNHDA, CDR2 SQIVND (reference sequence). The length of the CDR3 is 16 residues. V was shortened by 0 bases and J by 5 bases, with 11 bases between the two germline ends. DNA for the CDR3: TGTGCCAGTAGTATAGATGCCCGCGGTGATAATTCACCCCTCCACTTT. Translating gives CASSIDARGDNSPLHF.